The rows below give T cell receptor beta chains drawn from one sample of a study of cytomegalovirus exposure and HLA in healthy donors. Using immunoSEQ multiplex PCR, the repertoire was profiled, and TCRdb retains in-frame clones only, with some absent. The table includes 150,000 to 200,000 clones, about 80% detected once. The source material was PBMCs. These receptors originate from a woman aged 55-69 years in good health and CMV-seropositive. Each CDR3 is given with its conserved first and last residue. Fields, in order: V gene, J gene, D gene, clone size, CDR3 protein, CDR3 DNA. The D gene is left open where the match is weak. Expanded clones get a size class; other rows say once, few or many, or leave the size out.

TRBV4-2	TRBJ2-1	TRBD2	.	CASSERTSGGRTSYNEQFF	TGTGCCAGCAGCGAGAGGACTAGCGGGGGGCGAACCTCCTACAATGAGCAGTTCTTC
TRBV6-1	TRBJ2-2	TRBD2	.	CASPGGVFGELFF	TGTGCCAGCCCGGGGGGGGTGTTCGGGGAGCTGTTTTTT
TRBV28	TRBJ2-1	TRBD2	.	CASTRQGLAGGKGFF	TGTGCCAGCACCCGGCAGGGACTAGCGGGAGGAAAAGGGTTCTTC
TRBV9	TRBJ1-2	TRBD1	.	CASSYFDRGRGDGYTF	TGTGCCAGCAGCTACTTTGACAGGGGGCGCGGAGATGGCTACACCTTC
TRBV4-1	TRBJ2-5	TRBD1	.	CASSQSDRLQETQYF	TGCGCCAGCAGCCAATCGGACAGGCTACAAGAGACCCAGTACTTC
TRBV28	TRBJ1-2	TRBD1	.	CASSFHRGLGYTF	TGTGCCAGCAGTTTCCACAGGGGGCTTGGCTACACCTTC
TRBV6-1	TRBJ2-7	TRBD2	.	CASRTSGNDEQYF	TGTGCCAGCAGGACTAGCGGGAACGACGAGCAGTACTTC
TRBV5-4	TRBJ2-5	TRBD1	.	CASSSTVLKTGEETQYF	TGTGCCAGCAGCTCCACTGTTCTAAAGACAGGGGAAGAGACCCAGTACTTC
TRBV7-8	TRBJ1-4	TRBD1	.	CASSPMDREAEKLFF	TGTGCCAGCAGCCCAATGGACAGGGAGGCTGAAAAACTGTTTTTT
TRBV28	TRBJ2-2	TRBD1	.	CASRGAGQGAGELFF	TGTGCCAGCAGGGGGGCGGGACAGGGGGCCGGGGAGCTGTTTTTT
TRBV7-2	TRBJ2-1	TRBD2	few	CASSLGGGAGEQFF	TGTGCCAGCAGCTTGGGCGGGGGGGCCGGTGAGCAGTTCTTC
TRBV9	TRBJ2-7	TRBD2	.	CASSVDPMGGSYEQYF	TGTGCCAGCAGCGTAGACCCGATGGGGGGGTCCTACGAGCAGTACTTC
TRBV6-5	TRBJ1-6	.	few	CASIETRRGSPLHF	TGTGCCAGCATTGAGACCAGACGGGGTTCACCCCTCCACTTT
TRBV27	TRBJ2-7	TRBD1	.	CASSLDRSSYEQYF	TGTGCCAGCAGTTTGGACAGGAGCTCCTACGAGCAGTACTTC
TRBV7-2	TRBJ1-5	TRBD1	.	CASSFGTGEGQPQHF	TGTGCCAGCAGCTTTGGGACAGGGGAAGGTCAGCCCCAGCATTTT
TRBV19	TRBJ2-7	.	once	CASSNGQAVSYEQYF	TGTGCCAGTAGTAACGGCCAGGCAGTCTCCTACGAGCAGTACTTC
TRBV6-1	TRBJ1-6	.	.	CASSDRGIRSSYNSPLHF	TGTGCCAGCAGTGACAGGGGCATCCGGAGCTCCTATAATTCACCCCTCCACTTT
TRBV9	TRBJ2-7	TRBD2	once	CASNNAGGPGLSYEQYF	TGTGCCAGCAATAATGCGGGAGGGCCAGGCTTATCCTACGAGCAGTACTTC
TRBV25-1	TRBJ2-5	.	.	CASSQRARSGDQYF	TGTGCCAGCAGTCAGAGGGCTAGGAGTGGGGACCAGTACTTC
TRBV7-2	TRBJ2-2	.	.	CASSPGFAWGELFF	TGTGCCAGCAGCCCGGGGTTCGCATGGGGGGAGCTGTTTTTT
TRBV27	TRBJ1-5	TRBD1	.	CASSSDRVGNQPQHF	TGTGCCAGCAGTTCAGACAGGGTAGGCAATCAGCCCCAGCATTTT
TRBV7-2	TRBJ1-5	TRBD1	once	CASSLNGRQGNQPQHF	TGTGCCAGCAGCTTAAACGGTAGACAGGGTAATCAGCCCCAGCATTTT
TRBV30	TRBJ2-4	TRBD1	.	CAWEQGYKNSQYF	TGTGCCTGGGAACAGGGGTACAAAAACAGTCAGTACTTC
TRBV19	TRBJ1-1	TRBD1	.	CASSPRTGGITEAFF	TGTGCCAGTAGTCCCCGGACAGGGGGCATCACTGAAGCTTTCTTT
TRBV6-5	TRBJ2-2	TRBD1	.	CASSPRDRVTGELFF	TGTGCCAGCAGTCCCCGGGACAGAGTCACCGGGGAGCTGTTTTTT
TRBV6-1	TRBJ2-5	TRBD1	.	CASRNTGASETQYF	TGTGCCAGCAGAAACACAGGGGCTTCGGAGACCCAGTACTTC
TRBV2	TRBJ1-1	.	few	CASSPLGEGSNTEAFF	TGTGCCAGCAGTCCACTTGGGGAGGGTAGTAACACTGAAGCTTTCTTT
TRBV9	TRBJ2-1	.	once	CASSVVAQNNEQFF	TGTGCCAGCAGCGTAGTAGCCCAAAACAATGAGCAGTTCTTC
TRBV27	TRBJ2-7	.	once	CASRPQTDTYEQYF	TGTGCCAGCAGACCTCAGACGGACACCTACGAGCAGTACTTC
TRBV10-3	TRBJ2-5	TRBD1	.	CAMGTGDRTQYF	TGTGCCATGGGGACAGGGGACAGGACCCAGTACTTC
TRBV7-2	TRBJ1-6	TRBD1	.	CAIAQGAGSPLHF	TGTGCCATCGCGCAGGGGGCCGGTTCACCCCTCCACTTT
TRBV7-2	TRBJ1-2	TRBD1	.	CASRRDRGQVYGYTF	TGTGCCAGCAGGCGCGACAGGGGGCAAGTCTATGGCTACACCTTC